The 24 T cell receptor beta chains below were found in one sample sequenced in a study of T cell responses to AZD1222 COVID-19 vaccine (dated by TCRdb to the early 2020s). The library relied on the immunoSEQ multiplex PCR assay. Here the immuneACCESS table is served through TCRdb, limited to in-frame sequences with V and J called. Missing clones are a known gap in these copies; in checked studies unresolved V genes cover under half, and the rest lacks a known reason. The sample includes about 130,000 clones, with over 80% observed a single time. Roughly 5.4% of the sample belongs to the ten largest clones. The time point label of this sample denotes: baseline before first vaccination. The source material was peripheral blood, sampled on day 0 of AZD1222 vaccination. These TCRs come from an adult in good health.

V and J are TRBV9 and TRBJ1-1, with unresolved D. The CDR3 has 13 residues. Germline V lookup: CDR1 SGDLS, CDR2 YYNGEE. Trimming stripped 0 bases from V and 10 bases from J, with 13 bases between. This CDR3 is CASSVGVASGAFF. In nucleotides, the CDR3 is TGTGCCAGCAGCGTAGGGGTCGCCTCGGGAGCTTTCTTT.

This clone has a handful of counts. The V gene is TRBV10-1, the J gene TRBJ2-7; unclear D gene. CDR1 WNHNN and CDR2 SYGVQD come from the germline V gene (reference sequence). The CDR3 is 14 residues long. Trimming took 6 bases from V and 2 from J, leaving 14 bases between them. This chain's CDR3 is CASRIRPEPYEQYF. DNA for the CDR3: TGCGCCAGCAGGATACGACCGGAACCCTACGAGCAGTACTTC.

The genes are TRBV12-3 or TRBV12-4 and TRBJ1-1; D is unclear. The V end lost 1 base, the J end lost 7 bases, and 7 bases lay between the germline ends. This CDR3 contains 12 residues. CDR3: CASSLGQFEAFF. CDR3 nucleotides: TGTGCCAGCAGTTTAGGGCAGTTTGAAGCTTTCTTT.

The V gene is TRBV18, the J gene TRBJ1-3; no clear D. The CDR3 length is 14 residues. Trimming took off 2 bases at V and 2 bases at J, with 7 bases between the two ends. Germline V gene data show CDR1 as KGHSH and CDR2 as LQKENI. As DNA, the CDR3 is TGTGCCAGCTCACCAGAGCTTCCTGGAAACACCATATATTTT. Encoded protein: CASSPELPGNTIYF.

The V call is TRBV27, the J call TRBJ1-3, with TRBD1 matching 9 bases. CDR1 and CDR2 (germline): MNHEY, SMNVEV (reference sequence). CDR3 length equals 14 residues. Trimming cost V 7 bases and J 4 bases; bases outside gene matches: 5. The CDR3 sequence is CASKTGTGGNTIYF. CDR3 bases: TGTGCCAGCAAAACCGGGACAGGGGGAAACACCATATATTTT.

The chain combines TRBV6-5 with TRBJ1-2; D remains ambiguous. V shed 6 bases and J shed 5 bases, with 10 bases lying between them. CDR1 is MNHEY, CDR2 SVGAGI, per germline. The CDR3 has 12 residues. CDR3 residues: CASSDQTYGYTF. CDR3 bases: TGTGCCAGCAGCGACCAGACTTATGGCTACACCTTC.

CDR3 in DNA: TGCGCCAGCAGCTCAGGGGGTAGTGCTAATGAAAAACTGTTTTTT. Protein product: CASSSGGSANEKLFF. The rearrangement links TRBV5-1 to TRBJ1-4; 7 bases align to TRBD1. Germline CDR1 and CDR2: SGHRS and YFSETQ. The V and J ends lost 3 bases and 3 bases, in that order; junction bases with no gene match: 5. The CDR3 loop spans 15 amino acids.

The CDR3 loop reads CASSLGRLAGEQFF. The CDR3 nucleotides read TGTGCCAGCAGCTTAGGAAGACTAGCCGGTGAGCAGTTCTTC. V and J are TRBV7-9 and TRBJ2-1; 7 positions agree with TRBD2. Trimming cost V 1 base and J 9 bases; bases outside gene matches: 6. CDR1 and CDR2 from the germline V gene are SEHNR and FQNEAQ (reference sequence). The CDR3 contains 14 residues. Supplemented by reference TRBV7-9 and TRBJ2-1, the full variable domain reads DTGVSQNPRHKITKRGQNVTFRCDPISEHNRLYWYRQTLGQGPEFLTYFQNEAQLEKSRLLSDRFSAERPKGSFSTLEIQRTEQGDSAMYLCASSLGRLAGEQFFGPGTRLTVL.

This clone has only one observation. This chain connects TRBV5-5 to TRBJ1-2; the D is unclear. V shed 0 bases and J shed 4 bases, with 7 bases lying between them. The length of the CDR3 is 13 residues. Germline values: CDR1 SGHKS, CDR2 YYEKEE (reference sequence). The CDR3 spells CASSLEGFYGYTF. The CDR3 nucleotides read TGTGCCAGCAGCTTGGAAGGGTTCTATGGCTACACCTTC.

The chain carries TRBV7-9 and TRBJ1-1; 7 bases are shared with TRBD1. The CDR3 is 14 residues long. V was pared by 1 base and J by 4 bases, with 3 bases of the junction left unmatched. Germline V gene lookup returns CDR1 SEHNR and CDR2 FQNEAQ (reference sequence). CDR3 region: CASSLGHRGTEAFF. As DNA, the CDR3 is TGTGCCAGCAGCTTAGGTCACAGGGGCACTGAAGCTTTCTTT.

This clone was observed a few times. This chain joins TRBV7-3 and TRBJ2-2; the D gene is possibly TRBD2 (5 bases). Trimming removed 3 bases from V and 3 bases from J, with 14 bases in between. The V gene's germline CDR1 is SGHTA and CDR2 FQGTGA. CDR3 length: 16 residues. The CDR3 loop reads CASSLVDSNYTGELFF. The CDR3 DNA sequence: TGTGCCAGCAGCTTGGTGGACTCTAATTACACCGGGGAGCTGTTTTTT.

The chain joins TRBV7-9 to TRBJ2-3; 8 bases fit TRBD2. Trimming at V came to 5 bases and at J to 3 bases, leaving 4 bases not matched to a gene. The CDR3 sequence is 14 residues long. Germline loops: CDR1 SEHNR, CDR2 FQNEAQ (reference sequence). CDR3 in DNA: TGTGCCAGCAGCCCTTCGGGGGGGACAGATACGCAGTATTTT. As protein: CASSPSGGTDTQYF.

The genes are TRBV6-5 and TRBJ2-5; either TRBD1 or TRBD2 may fit D (5 bases each). The CDR3 runs to 12 residues. V lost 3 bases and J 4 bases, leaving 6 bases between the germline ends. CDR1 MNHEY and CDR2 SVGAGI come from the germline V gene. CDR3 nucleotides: TGTGCCAGCAGTTATGGGGGAGAGACCCAGTACTTC. It translates to CASSYGGETQYF.

The rearrangement uses TRBV19 and TRBJ2-5, with unresolved D. Germline-derived CDR1 and CDR2 are LNHDA and SQIVND (reference sequence). The CDR3 length is 15 residues. Trimming removed 3 bases at V and 2 bases at J, with 13 bases between. DNA for the CDR3: TGTGCCAGTAGTATGTGGTCGGACCCACAAGAGACCCAGTACTTC. Translation gives CASSMWSDPQETQYF.

The chain uses TRBV3-1 (or the pseudogene TRBV3-2) and TRBJ2-5; D may be TRBD1 (6 bases). V was clipped by 0 bases and J by 9 bases, with 17 bases between them. Germline lookup yields CDR1 LGHDT and CDR2 YNNKEL (reference sequence). This CDR3 is built from 15 residues. The CDR3 DNA reads as TGTGCCAGCAGCCAAGATTTAGGACAGCTCATGGCCCAGTACTTC. As protein: CASSQDLGQLMAQYF.

The chain combines TRBV5-1 with TRBJ1-1, with 7 bases fitting TRBD1. This CDR3 has 14 residues. Losses at the gene ends were 1 base for V and 3 bases for J; bases not matched to a gene: 3. CDR1 is SGHRS, CDR2 YFSETQ, per germline. CDR3 DNA sequence: TGCGCCAGCAGCTTGTCCACAGGGGACACTGAAGCTTTCTTT. This gives the protein CASSLSTGDTEAFF.

This rearrangement joins TRBV7-8 to TRBJ2-3, with 12 nucleotides matching TRBD2. The J segment lost 6 bases and the V segment lost 3 bases, leaving 4 bases of the junction unmatched. Germline loops: CDR1 SGHVS, CDR2 FQNEAQ. The CDR3 length is 15 residues. CDR3 DNA: TGTGCCAGCAGCTTCCTAGCGGGGGGGGTGGATACGCAGTATTTT. This encodes CASSFLAGGVDTQYF.

The chain couples TRBV27 to TRBJ1-4, with D hard to call. There are 14 residues in the CDR3. Looked up from germline, CDR1 is MNHEY and CDR2 is SMNVEV (reference sequence). Trimming pared 6 bases from V and 0 bases from J, leaving 8 bases between. The CDR3 bases are TGTGCCAGCAGGGACGGGGCAACTAATGAAAAACTGTTTTTT. It codes for CASRDGATNEKLFF.

The chain recombines TRBV7-9 with TRBJ2-3; 10 bases are shared with TRBD2. Germline V gene lookup returns CDR1 SEHNR and CDR2 FQNEAQ (reference sequence). The CDR3 contains 15 residues. J gave up 2 bases and V 5 bases, and 4 bases lay outside the gene matches. The CDR3 spells CASSPGTSVTDTQYF. The CDR3 DNA reads TGTGCCAGCAGCCCTGGGACTAGCGTCACAGATACGCAGTATTTT.

J is TRBJ2-1 and V is TRBV7-2; tentative D call: TRBD2 (6 bases). The CDR3 loop spans 16 amino acids. V lost 2 bases and J 5 bases, leaving 16 bases between the germline ends. Germline V gene lookup returns CDR1 SGHTA and CDR2 FQGNSA. The CDR3 loop is CASSLNRGTLHNEQFF. In DNA, the CDR3 is TGTGCCAGCAGCTTAAACCGCGGGACTCTCCACAATGAGCAGTTCTTC.

This clone was seen a few times. The chain recombines TRBV14 with TRBJ1-1, with no clear D. Per germline, CDR1 SGHDN and CDR2 FVKESK. The CDR3 is 13 amino acids. V dropped 4 bases and J dropped 0 bases, with 6 bases sitting between them. In DNA form, the CDR3 reads TGTGCCAGCAGCCCCGACTTGAACACTGAAGCTTTCTTT. It codes for CASSPDLNTEAFF.

Points on this clone: One end of the junction varies from germline; a read error may be responsible. The rearrangement joins TRBV11-2 to TRBJ2-6; 10 nucleotides match TRBD1. The CDR3 is made up of 12 amino acids. Germline-derived CDR1 and CDR2 are SGHAT and FQNNGV. In DNA, the CDR3 is TGTGCCAGCAGCTGGGGACAGGGGCCCGCGGCTTTC. Protein sequence: CASSWGQGPAAF.

This clone was observed a single time. The CDR3 is CASSQDTGGTEAFF. As DNA, the CDR3 is TGCGCCAGCAGCCAAGACACAGGGGGGACTGAAGCTTTCTTT. V usage is TRBV4-1 and J usage is TRBJ1-1; the match to TRBD1 covers 8 bases. The junction had 2 bases not matched to a gene; V was cut back by 0 bases and J by 5 bases. Germline V CDR1 and CDR2: MGHRA, YSYEKL. This CDR3 is built from 14 residues.

This chain uses TRBV5-1 with TRBJ2-7; 13 bases agree with TRBD2. CDR1 is SGHRS and CDR2 is YFSETQ in the germline V gene. CDR3 length: 15 amino acids. V dropped 3 bases and J dropped 4; count of bases not matched to a gene: 4. CDR3 residues: CASSWTSGSSYEQYF. CDR3 coding DNA: TGCGCCAGCAGCTGGACTAGCGGGAGTTCTTACGAGCAGTACTTC.